The clone carrying this T cell receptor (beta chain) was detected only a few times. Its antigen is currently unknown. The sample belongs to a study of cytomegalovirus exposure and HLA in healthy donors. Study findings and constraints: Previous analysis showed most TCR beta V segments were productive about 87% or about 30% of the time. A later analysis appeared to link common viral pathogens to several of the most significant clusters. A later analysis reportedly found fewer N-insertions in an Asian-associated ancestry cluster than the roughly 670-donor mean.

PCR amplification relied on 60 Vbeta primers (plus 13 Jbeta primers). TCRdb's table, derived via immunoSEQ multiplex PCR, lists solely in-frame clones and lacks some. This repertoire shows 87,000 or so clones, 60% to 85% found once; its top ten account for 4.5% to 5.5%. The sample consisted of PBMCs. This TCR derives from a woman aged 40 to 49 in good health and CMV-seronegative.

CDR3 protein: CASSEAQGASNQPQHF. The CDR3 DNA is TGTGCCAGCAGTGAAGCACAGGGGGCCAGCAATCAGCCCCAGCATTTT. The chain recombines TRBV2 with TRBJ1-5; 9 nucleotides align to TRBD1. V lost 0 bases and J lost 1; bases outside the gene matches: 1. Per germline, CDR1 SNHLY and CDR2 FYNNEI. This CDR3 spans 16 amino acids.